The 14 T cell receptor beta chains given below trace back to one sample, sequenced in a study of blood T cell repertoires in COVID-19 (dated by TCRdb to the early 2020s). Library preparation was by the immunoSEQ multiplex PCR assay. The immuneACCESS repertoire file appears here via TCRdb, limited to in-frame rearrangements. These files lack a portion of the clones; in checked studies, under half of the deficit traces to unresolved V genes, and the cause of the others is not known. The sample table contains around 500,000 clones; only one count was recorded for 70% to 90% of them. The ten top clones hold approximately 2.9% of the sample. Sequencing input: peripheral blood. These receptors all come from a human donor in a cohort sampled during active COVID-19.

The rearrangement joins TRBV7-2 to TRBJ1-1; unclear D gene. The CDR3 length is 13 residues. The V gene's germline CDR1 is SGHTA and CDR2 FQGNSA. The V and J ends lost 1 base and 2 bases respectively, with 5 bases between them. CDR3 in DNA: TGTGCCAGCAGCTTAGACAGCAACACTGAAGCTTTCTTT. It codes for CASSLDSNTEAFF.

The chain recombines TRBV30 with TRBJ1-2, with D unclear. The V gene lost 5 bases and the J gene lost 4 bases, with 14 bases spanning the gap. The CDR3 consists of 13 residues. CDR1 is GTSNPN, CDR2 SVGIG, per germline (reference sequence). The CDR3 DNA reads TGTGCCTGGGTGCTACAGAGTGGCTATGGCTACACCTTC. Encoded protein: CAWVLQSGYGYTF.

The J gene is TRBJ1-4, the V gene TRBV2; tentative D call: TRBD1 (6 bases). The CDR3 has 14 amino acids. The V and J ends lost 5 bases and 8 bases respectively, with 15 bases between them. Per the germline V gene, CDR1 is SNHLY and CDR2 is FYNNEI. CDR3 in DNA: TGTGCCAGCAGTTTACGGGAAACAGGGGAAAAACTGTTTTTT. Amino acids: CASSLRETGEKLFF.

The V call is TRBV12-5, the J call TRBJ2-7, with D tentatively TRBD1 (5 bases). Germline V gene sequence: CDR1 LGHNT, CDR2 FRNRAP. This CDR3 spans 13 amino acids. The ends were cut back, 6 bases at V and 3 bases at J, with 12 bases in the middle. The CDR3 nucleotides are TGTGCTAGTGGCCTCTCCCAGGGCTACGAGCAGTACTTC. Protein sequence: CASGLSQGYEQYF.

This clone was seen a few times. The CDR3 spells CASSGSGTVMSTF. The CDR3 DNA sequence: TGTGCCAGCAGTGGGTCCGGGACAGTGATGAGCACCTTC. V usage is TRBV28 and J usage is TRBJ1-2; 7 positions match TRBD1. The trim removed 5 bases at V and 13 bases at J, leaving 13 bases unmatched. CDR1 MDHEN and CDR2 SYDVKM come from the germline V gene. The CDR3 extends over 13 amino acids.

CDR3 amino acids: CATSEGTGEVAVYNQPQHF. In nucleotides, the CDR3 is TGTGCCACCAGTGAGGGGACAGGGGAAGTTGCTGTGTACAATCAGCCCCAGCATTTT. The chain links TRBV24-1 to TRBJ1-5, with TRBD1 identical over 10 bases. The germline gives CDR1 KGHDR, CDR2 SFDVKD. With 4 bases clipped from V and 3 bases from J, the junction kept 14 bases outside the gene matches. The CDR3 extends over 19 amino acids.

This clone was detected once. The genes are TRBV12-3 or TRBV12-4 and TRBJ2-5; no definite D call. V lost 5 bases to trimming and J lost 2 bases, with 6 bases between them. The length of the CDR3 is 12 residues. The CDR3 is CASSLTQETQYF. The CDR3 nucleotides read TGTGCCAGCAGTCTCACACAAGAGACCCAGTACTTC.

CDR3 sequence reads: CASSGGQGLYAMNTIYF. In DNA form, the CDR3 reads TGCGCCAGCAGCGGAGGACAGGGTCTGTACGCGATGAACACCATATATTTT. This chain uses TRBV5-1 with TRBJ1-3, with 8 bases fitting TRBD1. CDR1 and CDR2 from the germline V gene are SGHRS and YFSETQ. The CDR3 runs to 17 residues. The junction had 16 bases not matched to a gene; V was cut back by 4 bases and J by 7 bases.

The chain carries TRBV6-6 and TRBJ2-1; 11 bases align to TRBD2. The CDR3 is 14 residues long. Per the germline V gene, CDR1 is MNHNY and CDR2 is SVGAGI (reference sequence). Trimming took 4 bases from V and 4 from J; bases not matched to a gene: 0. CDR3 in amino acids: CASSLAGGYNEQFF. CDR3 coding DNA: TGTGCCAGCAGTTTAGCGGGAGGGTACAATGAGCAGTTCTTC.

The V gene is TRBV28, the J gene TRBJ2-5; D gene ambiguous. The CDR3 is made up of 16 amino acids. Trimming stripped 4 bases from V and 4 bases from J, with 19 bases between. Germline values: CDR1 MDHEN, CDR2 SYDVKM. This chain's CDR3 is CASSSYIPRVGETQYF. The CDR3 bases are TGTGCCAGCAGTTCCTACATTCCCCGGGTTGGAGAGACCCAGTACTTC.

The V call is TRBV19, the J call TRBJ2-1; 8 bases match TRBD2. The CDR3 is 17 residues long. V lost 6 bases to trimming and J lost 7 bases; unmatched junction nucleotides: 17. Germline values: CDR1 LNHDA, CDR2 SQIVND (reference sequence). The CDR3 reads CASSAFGSGRIANEQFF. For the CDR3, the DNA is TGTGCCAGTAGCGCTTTCGGCAGCGGGAGAATCGCTAATGAGCAGTTCTTC. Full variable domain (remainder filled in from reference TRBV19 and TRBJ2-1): DGGITQSPKYLFRKEGQNVTLSCEQNLNHDAMYWYRQDPGQGLRLIYYSQIVNDFQKGDIAEGYSVSREKKESFPLTVTSAQKNPTAFYLCASSAFGSGRIANEQFFGPGTRLTVL.

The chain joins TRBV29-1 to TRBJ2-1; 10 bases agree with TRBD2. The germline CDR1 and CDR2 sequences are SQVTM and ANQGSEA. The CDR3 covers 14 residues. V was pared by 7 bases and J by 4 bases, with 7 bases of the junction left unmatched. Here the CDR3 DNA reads TGCAGCGCAGAGCGGGGGGGTTCTTACAATGAGCAGTTCTTC. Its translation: CSAERGGSYNEQFF.

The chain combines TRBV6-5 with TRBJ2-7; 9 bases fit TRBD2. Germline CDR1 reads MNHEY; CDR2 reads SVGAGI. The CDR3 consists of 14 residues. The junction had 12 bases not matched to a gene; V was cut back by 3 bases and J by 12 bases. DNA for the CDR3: TGTGCCAGCAGTTATCGCGGGAGGGATCGAGTTTGGTACTTC. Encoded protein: CASSYRGRDRVWYF.

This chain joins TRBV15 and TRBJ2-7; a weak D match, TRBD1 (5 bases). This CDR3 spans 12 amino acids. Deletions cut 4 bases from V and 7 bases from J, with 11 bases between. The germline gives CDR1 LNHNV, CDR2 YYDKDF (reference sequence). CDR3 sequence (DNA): TGTGCCACCAGCACAGGGTTCGGGGAGCAGTACTTC. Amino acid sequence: CATSTGFGEQYF.